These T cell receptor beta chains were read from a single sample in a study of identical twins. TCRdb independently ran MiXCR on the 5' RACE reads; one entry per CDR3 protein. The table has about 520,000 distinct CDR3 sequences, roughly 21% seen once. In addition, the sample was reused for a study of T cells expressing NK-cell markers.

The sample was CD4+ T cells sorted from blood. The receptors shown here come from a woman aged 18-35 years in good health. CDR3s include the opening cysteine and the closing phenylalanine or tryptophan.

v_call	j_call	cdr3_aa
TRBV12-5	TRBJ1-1	CASGGDYSGTEAFF
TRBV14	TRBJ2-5	CASSTGRNQETQYF
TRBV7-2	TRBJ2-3	CASSQLPAGRFPDTQYF
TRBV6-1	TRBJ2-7	CASRILAGDYEQYF
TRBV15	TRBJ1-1	CATSRDPRDPTEAFF
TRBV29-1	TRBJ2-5	CSVSGTSGGGETQYF
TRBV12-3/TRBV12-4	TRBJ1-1	CASRAPDRGQSEAFF
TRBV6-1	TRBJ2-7	CASKGTSGIGVQYF
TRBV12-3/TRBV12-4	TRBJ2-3	CASRFSGRTDTQYF
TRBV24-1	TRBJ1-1	CATSDGIEAFF
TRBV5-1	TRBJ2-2	CASSLYGGNTGELFF
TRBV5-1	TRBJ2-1	CASSIPQHNEQFF
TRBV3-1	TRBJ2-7	CASSGRLGTSGVFSYEQYF
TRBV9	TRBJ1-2	CASSVAVGQGRGYTF
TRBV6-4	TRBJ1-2	CASSTEQLRFTGGGYTF
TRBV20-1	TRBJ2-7	CSARDVRTRYEQYF
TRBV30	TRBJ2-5	CAWSRTSMETQYF
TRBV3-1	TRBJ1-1	CASSQEWGRGYTEAFF
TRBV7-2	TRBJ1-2	CASSLSVGDHYGYTF
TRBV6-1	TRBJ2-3	CASSPPFGTSGGAADTQYF
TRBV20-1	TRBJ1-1	CSASRGNTEAFF
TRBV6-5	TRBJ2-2	CASSSASGGTGELFF
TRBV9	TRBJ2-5	CASSVTAGGPFGETQYF
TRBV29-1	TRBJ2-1	CSVVVGVRHKEQFF
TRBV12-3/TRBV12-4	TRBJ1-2	CASSFPQNNYGYTF
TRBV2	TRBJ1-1	CASMNRGRTEAFF
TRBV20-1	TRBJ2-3	CSATADTDTQYF
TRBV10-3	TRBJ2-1	CAISAGTSGNNEQFF
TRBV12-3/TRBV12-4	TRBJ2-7	CDSSLASASDEQYF
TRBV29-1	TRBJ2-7	CSVEGGEIYEQYF
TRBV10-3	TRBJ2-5	CAIRGAWEQETQYF
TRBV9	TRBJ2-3	CASSVTNTDTQYF
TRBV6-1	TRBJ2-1	CASGSSGKAYNEQFF
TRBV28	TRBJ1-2	CASSPSYYGYTF
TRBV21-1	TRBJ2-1	CASSPWTSGRQNEQFF
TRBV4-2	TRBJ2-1	CASSGQYNEQFF
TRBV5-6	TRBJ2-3	CASTAGGTDTQYF
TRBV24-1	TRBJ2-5	CATSDFGLAGVETQYF
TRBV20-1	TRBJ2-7	CSARDLRRQGGTYEQYF
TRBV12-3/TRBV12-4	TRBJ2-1	CASSRTAGNEQFF
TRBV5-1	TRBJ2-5	CASSLAGTSGSETQYF
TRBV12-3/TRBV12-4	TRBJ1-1	CASTLWTGGVTEAFF
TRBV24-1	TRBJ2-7	CATSDFGQREGLKSYEQYF
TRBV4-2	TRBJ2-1	CASSPGGGPWYNEQFF
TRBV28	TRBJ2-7	CASSSPQGAYEQYF